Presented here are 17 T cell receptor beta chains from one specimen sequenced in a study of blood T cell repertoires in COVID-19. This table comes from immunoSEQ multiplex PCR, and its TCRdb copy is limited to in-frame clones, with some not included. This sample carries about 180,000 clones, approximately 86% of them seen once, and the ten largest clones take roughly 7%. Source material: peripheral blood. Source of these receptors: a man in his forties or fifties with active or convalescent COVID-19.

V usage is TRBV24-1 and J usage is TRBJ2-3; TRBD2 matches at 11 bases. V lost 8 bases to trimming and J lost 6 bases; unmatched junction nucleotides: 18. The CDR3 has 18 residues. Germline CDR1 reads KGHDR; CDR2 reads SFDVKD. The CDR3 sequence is CATTLICGVAGGPDTQYF. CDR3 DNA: TGTGCCACCACCCTCATTTGCGGGGTAGCGGGGGGGCCGGATACGCAGTATTTT.

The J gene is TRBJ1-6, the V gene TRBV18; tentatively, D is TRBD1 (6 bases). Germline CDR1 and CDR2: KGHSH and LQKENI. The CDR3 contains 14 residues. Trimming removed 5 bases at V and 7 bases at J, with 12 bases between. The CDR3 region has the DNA TGTGCCAGCTCATTGGACAGCCACAATTCACCCCTCCACTTT. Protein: CASSLDSHNSPLHF.

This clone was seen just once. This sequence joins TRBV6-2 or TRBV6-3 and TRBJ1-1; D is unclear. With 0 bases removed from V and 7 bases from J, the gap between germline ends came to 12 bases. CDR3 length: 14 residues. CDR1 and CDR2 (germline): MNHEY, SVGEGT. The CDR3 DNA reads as TGTGCCAGCAGTTACTCGAGGCAGGACTATGAAGCTTTCTTT. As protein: CASSYSRQDYEAFF.

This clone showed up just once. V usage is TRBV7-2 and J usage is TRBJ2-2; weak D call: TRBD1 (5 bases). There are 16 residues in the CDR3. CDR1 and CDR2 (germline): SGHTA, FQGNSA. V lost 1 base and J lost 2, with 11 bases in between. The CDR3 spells CASSLGYRPNTGELFF. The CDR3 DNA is TGTGCCAGCAGCTTAGGGTACAGGCCCAACACCGGGGAGCTGTTTTTT. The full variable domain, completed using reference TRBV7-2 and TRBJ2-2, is GAGVSQSPSNKVTEKGKDVELRCDPISGHTALYWYRQSLGQGLEFLIYFQGNSAPDKSGLPSDRFSAERTGGSVSTLTIQRTQQEDSAVYLCASSLGYRPNTGELFFGEGSRLTVL.

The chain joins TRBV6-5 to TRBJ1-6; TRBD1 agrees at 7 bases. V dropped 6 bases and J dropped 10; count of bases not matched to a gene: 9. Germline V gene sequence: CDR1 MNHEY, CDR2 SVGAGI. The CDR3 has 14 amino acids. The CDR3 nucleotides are TGTGCCAGCAGCCAGACAGGGAATGGGTCACCCCTCCACTTT. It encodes CASSQTGNGSPLHF.

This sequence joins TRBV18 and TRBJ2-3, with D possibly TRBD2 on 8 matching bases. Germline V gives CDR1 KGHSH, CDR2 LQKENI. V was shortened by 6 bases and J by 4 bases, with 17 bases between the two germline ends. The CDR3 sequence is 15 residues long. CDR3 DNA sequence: TGTGCCAGCTCCCGGGAGGGGACAGCCCCAGATACGCAGTATTTT. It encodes CASSREGTAPDTQYF.

Written as DNA, the CDR3 is TGTGCCAGCAGCTTCCGGGACAGGGTCGTCCACGAGCAGTACTTC. Amino acids: CASSFRDRVVHEQYF. The chain couples TRBV5-6 to TRBJ2-7; 9 bases line up with TRBD1. The CDR3 covers 15 residues. With 2 bases clipped from V and 5 bases from J, the junction kept 8 bases outside the gene matches. Germline V CDR1 and CDR2: SGHDT, YYEEEE.

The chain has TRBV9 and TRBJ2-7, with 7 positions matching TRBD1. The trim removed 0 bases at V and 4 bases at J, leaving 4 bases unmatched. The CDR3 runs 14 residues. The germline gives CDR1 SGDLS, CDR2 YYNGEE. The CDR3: CASSVEVRGYEQYF. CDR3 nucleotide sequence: TGTGCCAGCAGCGTAGAGGTCAGGGGGTACGAGCAGTACTTC.

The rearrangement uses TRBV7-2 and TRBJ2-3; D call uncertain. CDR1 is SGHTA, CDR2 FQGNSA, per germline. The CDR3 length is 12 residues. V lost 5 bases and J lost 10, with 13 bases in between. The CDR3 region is CASSDTVLAQYF. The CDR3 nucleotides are TGTGCCAGCAGCGACACAGTGTTGGCGCAGTATTTT. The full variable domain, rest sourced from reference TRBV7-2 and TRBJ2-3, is GAGVSQSPSNKVTEKGKDVELRCDPISGHTALYWYRQSLGQGLEFLIYFQGNSAPDKSGLPSDRFSAERTGGSVSTLTIQRTQQEDSAVYLCASSDTVLAQYFGPGTRLTVL.

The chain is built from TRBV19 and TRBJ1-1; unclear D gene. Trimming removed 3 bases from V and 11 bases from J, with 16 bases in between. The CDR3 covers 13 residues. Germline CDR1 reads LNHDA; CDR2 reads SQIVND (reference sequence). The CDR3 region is CASSMSGAGRAFF. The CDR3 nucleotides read TGTGCCAGTAGTATGTCAGGAGCGGGTCGGGCTTTCTTT.

CDR3: CASSLESGTGELFF. The CDR3 region has the DNA TGTGCCAGCAGCTTAGAATCCGGCACCGGGGAGCTGTTTTTT. The chain employs TRBV7-2 and TRBJ2-2; no reliable D call. The germline V gene has CDR1 SGHTA and CDR2 FQGNSA. The CDR3 contains 14 residues. Trimming left V 1 base short and J 4 bases short, with 7 bases between.

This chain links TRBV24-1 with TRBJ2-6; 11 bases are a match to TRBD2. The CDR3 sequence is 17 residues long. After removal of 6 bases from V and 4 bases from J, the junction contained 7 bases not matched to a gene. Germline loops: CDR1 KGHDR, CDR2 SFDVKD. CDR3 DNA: TGTGCCACCAGTTTCCTAGCGGGAGGTGGCGGGGCCAACGTCCTGACTTTC. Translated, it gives CATSFLAGGGGANVLTF.

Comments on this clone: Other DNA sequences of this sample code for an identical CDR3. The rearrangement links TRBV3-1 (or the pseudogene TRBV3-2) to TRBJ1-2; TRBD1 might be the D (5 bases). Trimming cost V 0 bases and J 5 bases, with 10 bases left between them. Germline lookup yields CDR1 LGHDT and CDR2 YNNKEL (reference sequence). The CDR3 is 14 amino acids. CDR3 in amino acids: CASSQDQGRYGYTF. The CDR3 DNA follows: TGTGCCAGCAGCCAAGATCAGGGAAGGTATGGCTACACCTTC.

CDR3 sequence: CASSGQTSSYEQYF. CDR3 bases: TGTGCCAGCAGTGGACAGACGAGCTCCTACGAGCAGTACTTC. The genes are TRBV2 and TRBJ2-7; TRBD1 is a possible D gene (5 bases). This CDR3 comprises 14 residues. V was clipped by 4 bases and J by 0 bases, with 10 bases between them. The germline CDR1 and CDR2 sequences are SNHLY and FYNNEI.

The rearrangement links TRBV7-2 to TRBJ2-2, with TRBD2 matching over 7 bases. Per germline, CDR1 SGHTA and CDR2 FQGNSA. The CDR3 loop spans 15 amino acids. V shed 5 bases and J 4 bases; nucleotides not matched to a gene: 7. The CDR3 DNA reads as TGTGCCAGCAGCCAAGGACTAGTCCCCACCGGGGAGCTGTTTTTT. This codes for CASSQGLVPTGELFF.

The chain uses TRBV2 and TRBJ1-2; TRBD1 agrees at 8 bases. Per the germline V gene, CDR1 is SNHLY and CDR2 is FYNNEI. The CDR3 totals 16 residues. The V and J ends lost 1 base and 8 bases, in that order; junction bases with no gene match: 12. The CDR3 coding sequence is TGTGCCAGCAGTGAAGGGGCAGGGGGCGCCAGTTTCGGCTACACCTTC. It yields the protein CASSEGAGGASFGYTF.

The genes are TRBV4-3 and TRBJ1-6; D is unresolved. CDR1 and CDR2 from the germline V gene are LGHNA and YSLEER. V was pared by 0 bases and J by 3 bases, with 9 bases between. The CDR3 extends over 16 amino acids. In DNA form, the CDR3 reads TGCGCCAGCAGCCAAGATTGGCAGGACTATAATTCACCCCTCCACTTT. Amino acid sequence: CASSQDWQDYNSPLHF.